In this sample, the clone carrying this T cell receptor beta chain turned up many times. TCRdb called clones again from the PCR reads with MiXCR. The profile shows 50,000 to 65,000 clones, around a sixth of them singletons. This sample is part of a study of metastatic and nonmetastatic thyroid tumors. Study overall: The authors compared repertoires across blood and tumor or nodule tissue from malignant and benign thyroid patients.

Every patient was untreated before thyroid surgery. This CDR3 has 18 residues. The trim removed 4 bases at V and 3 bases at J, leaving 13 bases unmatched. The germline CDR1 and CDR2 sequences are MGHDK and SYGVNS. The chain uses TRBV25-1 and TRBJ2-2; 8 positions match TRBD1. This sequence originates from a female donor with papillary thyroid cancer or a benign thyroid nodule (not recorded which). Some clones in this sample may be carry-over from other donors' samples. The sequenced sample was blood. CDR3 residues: CASSAPRTGLSHTGELFF. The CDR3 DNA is TGTGCCAGCAGTGCGCCGAGGACAGGGCTATCTCACACCGGGGAGCTGTTTTTT.